A selection of T cell receptor beta chains follows, all from one sample in a study of T cell changes during pregnancy in multiple sclerosis. Assay: immunoSEQ multiplex PCR; the TCRdb copy retains only in-frame clones and omits some. Here the sample spans more than 90,000 clones, approximately 90% being singletons. The material sequenced was peripheral blood, taken in the third trimester of pregnancy. The receptors come from a female donor with multiple sclerosis, enrolled in a pregnancy study. CDR3s include the opening cysteine and the closing phenylalanine or tryptophan.

v_gene,CDR3aa
TRBV4-1,CASSQVDMGLATGELFF
TRBV30,CAWGEARVGTGELFF
TRBV11-2,CASSLGLLAGEYNEQFF
TRBV10-3,CAISEQGLNTEAFF
TRBV2,CASSEFTDGSMGPQHF
TRBV6-1,CASSEGHPGTGYGYTF
TRBV9,CASSVGASGGSTDTQYF
TRBV28,CASSFPQGANYGYTF
TRBV29-1,CSVEQGTGSYEQYF
TRBV28,CASSLSGDLYGYTF
TRBV5-4,CASSLTGNTGELFF
TRBV9,CASSSRTGVNTEAFF
TRBV18,CASSPQHRDEQYF
TRBV15,CATSRGRMDRENIQYF
TRBV2,CASSGIQNNNQPQHF